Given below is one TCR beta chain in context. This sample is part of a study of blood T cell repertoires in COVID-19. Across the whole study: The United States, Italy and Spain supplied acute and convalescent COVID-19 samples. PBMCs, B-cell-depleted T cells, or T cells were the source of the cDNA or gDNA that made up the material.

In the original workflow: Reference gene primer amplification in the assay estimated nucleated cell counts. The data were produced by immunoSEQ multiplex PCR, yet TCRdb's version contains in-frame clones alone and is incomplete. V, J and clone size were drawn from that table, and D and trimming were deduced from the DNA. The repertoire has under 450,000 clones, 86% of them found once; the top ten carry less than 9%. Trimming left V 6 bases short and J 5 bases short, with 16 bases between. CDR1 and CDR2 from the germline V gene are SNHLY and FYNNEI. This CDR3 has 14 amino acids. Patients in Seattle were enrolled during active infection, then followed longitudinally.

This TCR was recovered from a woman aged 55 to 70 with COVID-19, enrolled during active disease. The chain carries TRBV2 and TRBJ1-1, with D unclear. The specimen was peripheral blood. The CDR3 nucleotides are TGTGCCAGCAGATCCGGACTTCTGGGGACTGAAGCTTTCTTT. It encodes CASRSGLLGTEAFF.